This passage covers 22 T cell receptor beta chains from one sample sequenced in a study of cytomegalovirus exposure and HLA in healthy donors. Use of 60 Vbeta and 13 Jbeta primers characterized the PCR. Sequenced by immunoSEQ multiplex PCR; TCRdb stores in-frame clones only, minus some. With 80,000 or so clones in the sample, the ten largest clones hold about an eighth. The sequencing input was PBMCs. Every receptor here comes from a man aged 50-59 years in good health and CMV-seropositive.

The CDR3 nucleotides read TGTGCCTGGAGTCGGGTAACAAGTGCAACTAATGAAAAACTGTTTTTT. As protein: CAWSRVTSATNEKLFF. The V call is TRBV30, the J call TRBJ1-4; unclear D gene. Trimming took 2 bases from V and 0 from J, leaving 13 bases between them. Germline V gene sequence: CDR1 GTSNPN, CDR2 SVGIG (reference sequence). The CDR3 totals 16 residues.

The chain employs TRBV6-5 and TRBJ1-3, with D possibly being TRBD1 (5 bases). The CDR3 loop spans 15 amino acids. The V and J ends lost 0 bases and 2 bases respectively, with 8 bases between them. Germline V gives CDR1 MNHEY, CDR2 SVGAGI. The CDR3 DNA reads as TGTGCCAGCAGTTACTCGGGAGGGGCTGGAAACACCATATATTTT. As protein: CASSYSGGAGNTIYF.

The J gene is TRBJ2-1, the V gene TRBV20-1; a possible D gene is TRBD2 (5 bases). The ends were cut back, 6 bases at V and 8 bases at J, with 11 bases in the middle. The CDR3 has 11 residues. CDR1 is DFQATT and CDR2 is SNEGSKA in the germline V gene (reference sequence). The CDR3 loop reads CSAPDGDEQFF. The CDR3 DNA reads as TGCAGTGCCCCGGACGGGGATGAGCAGTTCTTC.

The V gene is TRBV11-2, the J gene TRBJ2-1; 7 nucleotides match TRBD1. Germline CDR1 is SGHAT and CDR2 is FQNNGV. V lost 5 bases and J lost 1; bases outside the gene matches: 8. The length of the CDR3 is 16 residues. The CDR3 coding sequence is TGTGCCAGCAGCCCAATAGGGGGCGTATCCTACAATGAGCAGTTCTTC. Residues: CASSPIGGVSYNEQFF.

This chain links TRBV5-1 with TRBJ2-7; 8 bases line up with TRBD1. Trimming took 4 bases from V and 5 from J; bases not matched to a gene: 2. Germline-derived CDR1 and CDR2 are SGHRS and YFSETQ. The CDR3 is 12 residues long. CDR3 amino acids: CASSTGGDEQYF. The CDR3 bases are TGCGCCAGCAGCACAGGGGGTGACGAGCAGTACTTC.

This chain connects TRBV5-1 to TRBJ2-2; 11 nucleotides match TRBD1. With V trimmed by 2 bases and J by 6 bases, 3 bases remained unmatched. Germline V lookup: CDR1 SGHRS, CDR2 YFSETQ. This CDR3 spans 15 amino acids. The CDR3 sequence is CASSLPGQGAGELFF. The CDR3 region has the DNA TGCGCCAGCAGCTTACCGGGACAGGGGGCCGGGGAGCTGTTTTTT.

The rearrangement joins TRBV11-2 to TRBJ2-7; D might be TRBD2 (6 bases). The CDR3 totals 15 residues. V was cut by 5 bases and J by 5 bases, with 19 bases left in between. Germline V gives CDR1 SGHAT, CDR2 FQNNGV. The CDR3 DNA sequence: TGTGCCAGCAGCCCCCCGCGACTAGTCGTCCACGAGCAGTACTTC. This gives the protein CASSPPRLVVHEQYF.

The CDR3 DNA reads TGTGCCAGCACCGCAGGGACAGTTTGGGATGGCTACACCTTC. Its protein is CASTAGTVWDGYTF. The chain links TRBV6-1 to TRBJ1-2; 7 positions match TRBD1. There are 14 residues in the CDR3. Germline-derived CDR1 and CDR2 are MNHNS and SASEGT. V shed 7 bases and J 6 bases; nucleotides not matched to a gene: 11.

The chain is built from TRBV2 and TRBJ1-2, with D possibly TRBD1 on 5 matching bases. Germline V gene data show CDR1 as SNHLY and CDR2 as FYNNEI. Trimming cost V 5 bases and J 1 base, with 14 bases left between them. This CDR3 is 15 amino acids long. The chain's CDR3 is CASSSEGRGNYGYTF. Here the CDR3 DNA reads TGTGCCAGCAGTTCGGAGGGAAGGGGTAACTATGGCTACACCTTC.

The chain couples TRBV23-1 to TRBJ1-3; D is undetermined. TRBV23-1 is identified as an open reading frame with a role that is uncertain. This CDR3 has 14 residues. V was cut by 2 bases and J by 0 bases, with 5 bases left in between. CDR3 sequence: CASSQRGSGNTIYF. In DNA, the CDR3 is TGCGCCAGCAGTCAACGGGGCTCTGGAAACACCATATATTTT.

The chain has TRBV5-6 and TRBJ2-5, with 9 bases aligning to TRBD1. V trimming: 0 bases; J trimming: 4 bases; junction bases outside the gene matches: 4. Germline assignment: CDR1 SGHDT and CDR2 YYEEEE. CDR3 length equals 15 residues. The CDR3, as DNA: TGTGCCAGCAGCTTGGACTGGGACAGGGCAGAGACCCAGTACTTC. It specifies CASSLDWDRAETQYF.

The chain is built from TRBV19 and TRBJ2-1, with D possibly TRBD2 on 5 matching bases. The V and J ends lost 1 base and 5 bases respectively, with 9 bases between them. The germline CDR1 and CDR2 sequences are LNHDA and SQIVND (reference sequence). This CDR3 has 14 residues. The CDR3 spells CASSIGPGDNEQFF. Written as DNA, the CDR3 is TGTGCCAGTAGTATAGGGCCCGGGGACAATGAGCAGTTCTTC.

V is TRBV4-1 and J is TRBJ2-1; 7 nucleotides agree with TRBD1. V gave up 0 bases and J gave up 7 bases; unmatched junction bases: 3. Germline assignment: CDR1 MGHRA and CDR2 YSYEKL. The CDR3 runs 14 residues. The CDR3 here is CASSQERGLNEQFF. The CDR3 nucleotides read TGCGCCAGCAGCCAAGAAAGGGGGCTTAATGAGCAGTTCTTC.

The rearrangement uses TRBV13 and TRBJ1-5; TRBD1 matches at 7 bases. V shed 0 bases, J shed 7 bases, and the junction held 9 bases outside the gene matches. CDR1 and CDR2 (germline): PRHDT, FYEKMQ (reference sequence). The CDR3 has 16 amino acids. CDR3 DNA: TGTGCCAGCAGCTTAGGTCGACAGGGACGATTACAGCCCCAGCATTTT. Protein product: CASSLGRQGRLQPQHF. Looking up the rest from reference TRBV13 and TRBJ1-5 gives the full variable domain: AAGVIQSPRHLIKEKRETATLKCYPIPRHDTVYWYQQGPGQDPQFLISFYEKMQSDKGSIPDRFSAQQFSDYHSELNMSSLELGDSALYFCASSLGRQGRLQPQHFGDGTRLSIL.

V usage is TRBV5-1 and J usage is TRBJ2-7; a possible D gene is TRBD1 (6 bases). The V gene lost 3 bases and the J gene lost 5 bases, with 12 bases spanning the gap. Germline CDR1 SGHRS, CDR2 YFSETQ. There are 13 residues in the CDR3. Written as DNA, the CDR3 is TGCGCCAGCAGCTATTCCCCAGGGGACGAGCAGTACGTC. Its protein is CASSYSPGDEQYV.

This chain connects TRBV30 to TRBJ2-3; D possibly corresponds to TRBD1 (6 bases). The CDR3 totals 14 residues. Germline V gives CDR1 GTSNPN, CDR2 SVGIG (reference sequence). Trimming removed 4 bases at V and 2 bases at J, with 13 bases between. The CDR3 DNA sequence: TGTGCCTGGACTTCAGGACAGCTCACAGATACGCAGTATTTT. Amino acid sequence: CAWTSGQLTDTQYF.

This chain joins TRBV5-6 and TRBJ2-5, with a possible D match to TRBD1 (6 bases). V lost 4 bases and J lost 1, with 14 bases in between. The CDR3 covers 15 residues. Looked up from germline, CDR1 is SGHDT and CDR2 is YYEEEE. CDR3 sequence (DNA): TGTGCCAGCAGCCGTAAAACAGGGTTCCAAGAGACCCAGTACTTC. As protein: CASSRKTGFQETQYF.

This chain joins TRBV2 and TRBJ1-4; 8 bases match TRBD1. CDR3 length equals 17 residues. The ends lost 7 bases at V and 0 bases at J; junction bases unmatched: 10. Germline CDR1 reads SNHLY; CDR2 reads FYNNEI. The DNA for the CDR3 is TGTGCCAGCACTCGACAGGGGCGAGCTGCAACTAATGAAAAACTGTTTTTT. This translates into CASTRQGRAATNEKLFF.

V and J are TRBV7-2 and TRBJ2-2, with D possibly matching TRBD2 (5 bases). V was pared by 5 bases and J by 3 bases, with 10 bases between. The CDR3 is 14 amino acids. The germline V gene encodes CDR1 SGHTA and CDR2 FQGNSA. The CDR3 nucleotides read TGTGCCAGCAGCCCCGGGGTATACACCGGGGAGCTGTTTTTT. Its protein is CASSPGVYTGELFF.

The rearrangement uses TRBV5-1 and TRBJ2-5; 8 positions agree with TRBD2. The J segment lost 1 base and the V segment lost 5 bases, leaving 7 bases of the junction unmatched. The CDR3 is 15 residues long. The germline gives CDR1 SGHRS, CDR2 YFSETQ. The CDR3 region is CASSRSGEIQETQYF. DNA for the CDR3: TGCGCCAGCAGTCGTAGCGGGGAGATCCAAGAGACCCAGTACTTC.

The chain links TRBV4-1 to TRBJ1-5, with D possibly matching TRBD1 (5 bases). The V gene lost 0 bases and the J gene lost 8 bases, with 11 bases spanning the gap. The length of the CDR3 is 14 residues. Germline V gene data show CDR1 as MGHRA and CDR2 as YSYEKL. This CDR3 is CASSQERIGEPQHF. CDR3 DNA sequence: TGCGCCAGCAGCCAAGAAAGAATAGGGGAGCCCCAGCATTTT.

The chain recombines TRBV7-9 with TRBJ1-5; TRBD1 agrees at 7 bases. Looked up from germline, CDR1 is SEHNR and CDR2 is FQNEAQ (reference sequence). This CDR3 spans 14 amino acids. Unmatched junction bases numbered 8, after V lost 5 bases and J lost 7 bases. Here the CDR3 reads CASSEGGLGQPQHF. CDR3 sequence (DNA): TGTGCCAGCAGCGAAGGGGGCTTAGGGCAGCCCCAGCATTTT.